One T cell receptor beta chain is described in this entry. Its specificity is not known. The V end lost 3 bases, the J end lost 4 bases, and 19 bases lay between the germline ends. Germline V CDR1 and CDR2: MNHEY, SVGEGT. The CDR3 has 16 amino acids. The record originates from a study of T cell repertoires in cytomegalovirus infection. Whole-study results and caveats: Across the ex vivo response, the dominant clonotypes were HLA-C-restricted CMV-specific TCR beta clonotypes.

TCRdb recomputed calls from the reads with MiXCR, one row per CDR3 protein. This table holds about 500,000 distinct CDR3 sequences, roughly a third found once. The chain has TRBV6-2 or TRBV6-3 and TRBJ2-7, with a possible D match to TRBD2 (5 bases). The receptor's source is a human donor in good health (CMV status not recorded). Some clones in this sample may be carry-over from other donors' samples. The material was cultured PBMCs, obtained from culture after CMV antigen stimulation. The CDR3, as DNA: TGTGCCAGCAGTTATCTGCCCGGCCGCCCGGGATACGAGCAGTACTTC. It codes for CASSYLPGRPGYEQYF.